Shown below are 16 T cell receptor beta chains from a single sample sequenced in a study of T cells in Graves' hyperthyroidism and ophthalmopathy. TCR beta CDR3 regions were amplified from RNA. Using the HTBI primer set, a first-round RT-PCR was run on the TCR CDR3. Each CDR3 protein gets one entry after TCRdb re-called the multiplex PCR reads with MiXCR. The table has approximately 200,000 distinct CDR3 sequences, 15% to 20% seen once; the top ten hold around 47%. Source material: blood. Receptors were obtained from a man in his forties with Graves' hyperthyroidism.

This clonotype has a handful of counts. This chain joins TRBV27 and TRBJ2-3, with a possible D match to TRBD2 (5 bases). V gave up 6 bases and J gave up 5 bases, with 30 bases separating them. The germline V gene encodes CDR1 MNHEY and CDR2 SMNVEV (reference sequence). This CDR3 spans 19 amino acids. CDR3 protein: CASSQAAVTPLPLGDTQYF. In DNA form, the CDR3 reads TGTGCCAGCAGCCAGGCCGCGGTCACACCTCTTCCACTAGGAGATACGCAGTATTTT.

This clonotype was counted at least ten times. J is TRBJ2-5 and V is TRBV6-2 or TRBV6-3; 10 positions match TRBD1. The CDR3 is 14 residues long. Losses at the gene ends were 4 bases for V and 4 bases for J; bases not matched to a gene: 3. Germline V lookup: CDR1 MNHEY, CDR2 SVGEGT. This CDR3 reads CASSSRDRGETQYF. In DNA, the CDR3 is TGTGCCAGCAGTTCCCGGGACAGGGGAGAGACCCAGTACTTC.

This clonotype was seen only a few times. The genes are TRBV9 and TRBJ2-7; D is unclear. CDR1 is SGDLS and CDR2 is YYNGEE in the germline V gene. The CDR3 contains 14 residues. The ends were cut back, 0 bases at V and 3 bases at J, with 10 bases in the middle. CDR3 nucleotides: TGTGCCAGCAGCGTAGGGCAGGACGTCTACGAGCAGTACTTC. As protein: CASSVGQDVYEQYF.

The sample holds a few counts of this clonotype. This may arise from a read error, as a much more abundant clone is one base away. The V and J genes are TRBV7-3 and TRBJ2-3; 11 bases agree with TRBD2. V shed 5 bases, J shed 4 bases, and the junction held 5 bases outside the gene matches. There are 15 residues in the CDR3. Germline values: CDR1 SGHTA, CDR2 FQGTGA. The chain's CDR3 is CASSRLAGNSDTQYF. The DNA for the CDR3 is TGTGCCAGCAGCCGACTAGCGGGGAACTCAGATACGCAGTATTTT.

At least ten counts were recorded for this clonotype. V usage is TRBV29-1 and J usage is TRBJ2-1, with D possibly matching TRBD2 (5 bases). The CDR3 is made up of 13 amino acids. Trimming took off 8 bases at V and 4 bases at J, with 15 bases between the two ends. Germline V gene data show CDR1 as SQVTM and CDR2 as ANQGSEA. Here the CDR3 DNA reads TGCAGCCACCGGCCAGGAGGATACAATGAGCAGTTCTTC. Residues: CSHRPGGYNEQFF.

The rearrangement joins TRBV28 to TRBJ1-2; D might be TRBD1 (5 bases). The CDR3 is 12 amino acids. The germline V gene has CDR1 MDHEN and CDR2 SYDVKM. Trimming removed 4 bases from V and 6 bases from J, with 9 bases in between. CDR3 in DNA: TGTGCCAGCAGTTCAGGGTGGCATGGCTACACCTTC. Amino acids: CASSSGWHGYTF.

The gene calls are TRBV7-9 and TRBJ1-2; 9 bases line up with TRBD1. The CDR3 consists of 15 residues. CDR1 is SEHNR, CDR2 FQNEAQ, per germline (reference sequence). V dropped 4 bases and J dropped 7; count of bases not matched to a gene: 10. This CDR3 is CASSWTGATRGGYTF. CDR3 bases: TGTGCCAGCAGCTGGACAGGGGCGACCCGTGGTGGCTACACCTTC. The full variable domain, completed using reference TRBV7-9 and TRBJ1-2, is DTGVSQNPRHKITKRGQNVTFRCDPISEHNRLYWYRQTLGQGPEFLTYFQNEAQLEKSRLLSDRFSAERPKGSFSTLEIQRTEQGDSAMYLCASSWTGATRGGYTFGSGTRLTVV.

This clonotype was seen many times. The gene calls are TRBV11-2 and TRBJ1-2; 9 bases are shared with TRBD1. This CDR3 has 13 residues. The V and J ends lost 5 bases and 7 bases, in that order; junction bases with no gene match: 5. Germline CDR1 is SGHAT and CDR2 is FQNNGV. The CDR3 here is CASSRDRVSGYTF. The DNA of the CDR3 is TGTGCCAGCAGCAGGGACAGGGTCTCTGGCTACACCTTC. The entire variable domain, with the rest obtained from reference TRBV11-2 and TRBJ1-2, is as follows: EAGVAQSPRYKIIEKRQSVAFWCNPISGHATLYWYQQILGQGPKLLIQFQNNGVVDDSQLPKDRFSAERLKGVDSTLKIQPAKLEDSAVYLCASSRDRVSGYTFGSGTRLTVV.

About this clonotype: Being one base from a much bigger clone, this may be a read error. The CDR3 loop reads CASSLWQSSYELYF. The CDR3 DNA sequence: TGTGCCAGCAGTTTATGGCAGAGCTCCTACGAGCTGTACTTC. The chain employs TRBV28 and TRBJ2-7; D is unclear. The length of the CDR3 is 14 residues. The germline V gene has CDR1 MDHEN and CDR2 SYDVKM.

The chain links TRBV18 to TRBJ1-1; TRBD1 aligns across 9 bases. Germline V gene sequence: CDR1 KGHSH, CDR2 LQKENI. V was clipped by 0 bases and J by 4 bases; unmatched bases: 18. The CDR3 runs 20 residues. The CDR3 region is CASSPPGTGGIMVTGTEAFF. As DNA, the CDR3 is TGTGCCAGCTCACCACCGGGTACAGGGGGCATTATGGTTACGGGCACTGAAGCTTTCTTT.

V is TRBV7-9 and J is TRBJ1-1, with TRBD1 matching 7 bases. The germline V gene has CDR1 SEHNR and CDR2 FQNEAQ (reference sequence). V shed 4 bases and J 3 bases; nucleotides not matched to a gene: 8. The CDR3 totals 15 residues. Here the CDR3 DNA reads TGTGCCAGCAGCTCAACAGGGGCGAGGGACACTGAAGCTTTCTTT. This codes for CASSSTGARDTEAFF.

This clonotype was seen many times. The chain employs TRBV7-2 and TRBJ1-5; TRBD1 matches 8 bases. Unmatched junction bases numbered 9, after V lost 9 bases and J lost 2 bases. This CDR3 is built from 15 residues. Germline CDR1 is SGHTA and CDR2 is FQGNSA. This CDR3 reads CASSLGTGGNQPQHF. The CDR3 bases are TGTGCCAGTTCCCTGGGGACAGGCGGCAATCAGCCCCAGCATTTT.

The table lists this clonotype with a few counts. The chain recombines TRBV6-1 with TRBJ1-2; D perhaps matches TRBD1 (5 bases). V lost 3 bases, J lost 6 bases, and 17 bases lay in between. There are 15 residues in the CDR3. Germline V gene data show CDR1 as MNHNS and CDR2 as SASEGT. CDR3 bases: TGTGCCAGCAGTGACCCTGATCTGGGGCGCGATGGCTACACCTTC. It specifies CASSDPDLGRDGYTF.

This clonotype has a count of ten or more. The V call is TRBV20-1, the J call TRBJ2-7; no clear D gene. The CDR3 contains 14 residues. V dropped 8 bases and J dropped 1 base, with 18 bases sitting between them. CDR1 and CDR2 (germline): DFQATT, SNEGSKA (reference sequence). This CDR3 is CSPKDSDGSYEQYF. The DNA for the CDR3 is TGCAGTCCTAAAGATTCAGACGGATCCTACGAGCAGTACTTC.

The chain carries TRBV15 and TRBJ2-7; 8 bases line up with TRBD1. The CDR3 is 19 residues long. V lost 0 bases to trimming and J lost 2 bases; unmatched junction nucleotides: 15. From germline, CDR1 is LNHNV and CDR2 YYDKDF (reference sequence). The CDR3 sequence: CATSRDPPPHRGSTYEQYF. CDR3 bases: TGTGCCACCAGCAGAGATCCCCCCCCCCACAGGGGGTCTACCTACGAGCAGTACTTC.

In this sample, this clonotype turned up a few times. The rearrangement links TRBV6-4 to TRBJ1-2; D not certain. The germline V gene has CDR1 MRHNA and CDR2 SNTAGT. Trimming removed 2 bases at V and 0 bases at J, with 7 bases between. This CDR3 region has 14 residues. The CDR3 loop is CASSDTGSNYGYTF. DNA for the CDR3: TGTGCCAGCAGTGACACGGGATCTAACTATGGCTACACCTTC.